Sequencing of this T cell receptor beta chain was carried out in a study of monozygotic twins with inflammatory bowel disease. CDR3 length equals 14 residues. CDR1 and CDR2 from the germline V gene are LNHDA and SQIVND (reference sequence). Whole-study findings and limits: It was in IBD patients that TCRbeta diversity (inverse Simpson) was lower than in healthy co-twins. IBD patients shared fewer clonotypes with others than healthy twins, especially with disease activity. Comparison of concordant versus discordant twins revealed no difference in repertoire similarity, possibly due to limited power.

Template switching was used to attach UMIs, which incorporated a 6-nucleotide sample barcode. TCRdb processed the 5' RACE reads again and assigns one entry to each CDR3 protein, with no DNA. The sample data list 150,000 to 200,000 distinct CDR3 sequences. To note about this clonotype: Its antigen is not identified.

The receptor was derived from a human donor with ulcerative colitis or Crohn's disease, or a healthy co-twin of an affected twin (not recorded which). V gene TRBV19 combines with J gene TRBJ2-7; with no DNA, the TCRdb D assignment of TRBD2 cannot be verified. Sequenced material: blood. The CDR3 sequence: CASSMNGETYEQYF. Looking up the rest from reference TRBV19 and TRBJ2-7 gives the full variable domain: DGGITQSPKYLFRKEGQNVTLSCEQNLNHDAMYWYRQDPGQGLRLIYYSQIVNDFQKGDIAEGYSVSREKKESFPLTVTSAQKNPTAFYLCASSMNGETYEQYFGPGTRLTVT.